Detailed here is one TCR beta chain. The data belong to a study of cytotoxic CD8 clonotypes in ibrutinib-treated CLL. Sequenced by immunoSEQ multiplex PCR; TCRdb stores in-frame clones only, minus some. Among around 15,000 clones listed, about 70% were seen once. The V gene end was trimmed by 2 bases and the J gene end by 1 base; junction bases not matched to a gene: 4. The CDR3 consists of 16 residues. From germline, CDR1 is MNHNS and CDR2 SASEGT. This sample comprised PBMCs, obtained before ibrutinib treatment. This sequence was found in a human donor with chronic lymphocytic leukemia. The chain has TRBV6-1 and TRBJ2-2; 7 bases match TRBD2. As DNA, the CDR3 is TGTGCCAGCAGTGAAATGGGGGGGAGGAACACCGGGGAGCTGTTTTTT. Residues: CASSEMGGRNTGELFF.